This T cell receptor (beta chain) emerged from a study of naive and memory T cell subsets (dated by TCRdb to about 2017). For the wider study: Sorted naive and memory T cell subsets from peripheral blood were analyzed in the study using a UMI-based, open-source pipeline for TCR alpha and beta sequencing. RNA was DNase-treated and reverse transcribed with TCR constant-region primers, mostly using SuperScript III. IgG serology results and the functional CMV T cell responses were in complete agreement.

The study at large found these results: Clonotypes were defined as single alpha or beta chain sequences, not paired alpha/beta receptors. No ground truth was available to validate the repertoire findings for the naive and memory subsets. Naive repertoires, especially CD8, contained a few larger clonotypes, possibly memory cells re-expressing CD45RA. Once error correction was done, more than 90% of naive TCR sequences showed up just once, which made the naive abundance distributions much steeper than those of the memory subsets. In both CD4 and CD8 cells, going from naive through CM, EM and EMRA, the Gini index went up while Shannon and inverse Simpson diversity went down. The abundance of TCRs followed a power law with an exponent that differed between naive and memory subsets yet stayed consistent across the three individuals. RNA-based TCR counts may be influenced by expression changes linked to T cell activation and differentiation.

From the second PCR step on, the TCR alpha and beta chain libraries were amplified in separate reactions. CMV status of each donor was established by measuring IFNgamma production from CD4+ T cells after fresh PBMCs were stimulated overnight with CMV viral lysate. Using Miltenyi beads, CD4 T cells were first positively selected, and CD8 T cells were then positively selected from the CD4-negative fraction. Cells stained for CD3, CD4, CD8, CD45RA, CD27 and a live/dead dye were sorted on a BD Aria II into four subsets by CD45RA and CD27. Blood came from three healthy volunteers, each fractionated into CD4 and CD8 T cells and then into four differentiation subsets. About 110 ml of peripheral blood was drawn per donor, and PBMC were isolated by Ficoll-Paque PLUS density-gradient centrifugation. Sorted cells were lysed in RLT buffer, after which RNA was extracted using a Qiagen RNeasy kit and stored at -80 degrees C.

Including cysteine and phenylalanine, the CDR3 has 15 amino acids. Kept here is only the CDR3 DNA, which spans 45 bases and is read in frame from base 1. V is reduced by 4 bases and J by 2 bases, leaving a spacing of 14 bases between them. Reading the germline V gene gives CDR1 WSHSY and CDR2 SAAADI. Libraries were made using UMI-ligation and nested PCR. The beta constant-region primer consisted of an equimolar mixture of two oligonucleotides that together covered TRBC1 and TRBC2. Four rounds of PCR, combining the SP2 primer with nested alpha and beta constant-region primers, were used to amplify the ligated cDNA. A single-stranded oligonucleotide containing the SP2 primer and a 12-nucleotide UMI was joined to the 3' end of the cDNA by T4 RNA ligase 1. The ligation reaction was kept at 16 degrees C for roughly 19-25 hours. PCR2 was typically run as a SYBR Green qPCR and stopped at a predetermined threshold to prevent over-amplification. All purifications after the first were performed with Agencourt AMPure XP magnetic beads. Libraries were quantified by Qubit and checked on a TapeStation, with a main peak expected near 650 bp. Pooled libraries were sequenced on an Illumina MiSeq with v2 2x251 paired-end kits, typically giving roughly 0.85-2.2 million reads per sample. Each sample was pooled at about 4.2 nM, and about 4.5-8% PhiX was included to help cluster recognition. The authors processed their data as follows. Decombinator assigned V and J genes to Demultiplexor-processed FASTQ reads by tag matching, allowing a single base-pair mismatch. UMIs were used by Collapsinator to correct both sequencing errors and frequency errors arising from PCR heterogeneity. TCRs were translated and CDR3s were extracted from the conserved cysteine to the FGXG phenylalanine by CDR3Translator, with non-productive sequences being flagged. Gini, Shannon entropy and inverse Simpson indices were calculated on repertoires that had been subsampled to equal numbers of UMI-defined TCRs. Power-law fits to clonotype abundance distributions were performed by maximum likelihood within the linear range. When run on a single naive CD8 sample, MIGEC and the pipeline yielded similar UMI counts, similar unique TCR numbers and similar clonal distributions. In one analysis, naive TCRs that were also found in any memory subset of the same donor were excluded from the naive repertoire. Repertoires were searched for approximately 7,000 CMV-associated CDR3 sequences compiled from VDJdb and a published dataset. TCRdb took the public reads, trimmed them with fastp at Q25, ran MiXCR for clone calling and kept in-frame beta chains. Each entry is one CDR3 protein sequence, shown with its most common DNA and genes. The V and J calls reflect TCRdb's pipeline rather than the authors' work. The sample table records approximately 80,000 distinct CDR3 sequences; approximately 10% of these occur just once. The ten biggest clones cover 1.2% of the sample.

The sample holds many counts of this clonotype. It has no known antigen specificity. No quality values exist for individual bases; no much larger clone is one base distant. The sequence links TRBV10-2 to TRBJ2-5; the D region possibly corresponds to TRBD2 (6 bases align). The sequence came from a human donor in good health. Sequenced input: naive CD8+ T cells from blood. Taken with the paper, the label for cell subset or site translates to: naive T cells, CD45RA high CD27+. The base sequence is TGCGCCAGCAGTGTGTGGCGCGGGGTGCAAGAGACCCAGTACTTC. This translates into CASSVWRGVQETQYF.